The 19 T cell receptor beta chains given below trace back to one sample, sequenced in a study of beta chain features in type 1 diabetes. Reverse transcribing all isolated RNA meant expressed TCRB transcripts were sequenced. Here immunoSEQ multiplex PCR was the method, and the copy in TCRdb shows in-frame clones only, minus some. The table lists about 45,000 clones, around 52% of them singletons. Sequencing input: Tregs from blood. Source of these receptors: a woman aged 18 to 35 in good health.

The rearrangement links TRBV28 to TRBJ2-1; TRBD1 agrees at 7 bases. The CDR3 contains 13 residues. Germline CDR1 is MDHEN and CDR2 is SYDVKM. Trimming removed 3 bases from V and 6 bases from J; junction bases left unmatched: 2. The CDR3 sequence is CASSFGTVNEQFF. The CDR3 coding sequence is TGTGCCAGCAGTTTCGGGACAGTCAATGAGCAGTTCTTC.

This clone was observed a few times. The chain uses TRBV10-3 and TRBJ2-1; D gene unclear. The germline gives CDR1 ENHRY, CDR2 SYGVKD. Trimming stripped 4 bases from V and 6 bases from J, with 4 bases between. This CDR3 comprises 11 residues. DNA for the CDR3: TGTGCCATCAGTGTAGCCAATGAGCAGTTCTTC. Translating it yields CAISVANEQFF.

J is TRBJ2-4 and V is TRBV6-5; D remains ambiguous. Germline V lookup: CDR1 MNHEY, CDR2 SVGAGI. CDR3 length: 15 amino acids. Between the trimmed V and J ends, which lost 0 bases and 4 bases, there was a span of 10 bases. CDR3 region: CASSYSKYGKNIQYF. The DNA of the CDR3 is TGTGCCAGCAGTTACTCGAAATACGGGAAAAACATTCAGTACTTC.

The CDR3 coding sequence is TGTGCTAGTGGCCTTAGCGGGGGGGGCGGCACAGATACGCAGTATTTT. As protein: CASGLSGGGGTDTQYF. The chain recombines TRBV12-5 with TRBJ2-3, with 11 bases aligning to TRBD2. With 6 bases clipped from V and 1 base from J, the junction kept 6 bases outside the gene matches. CDR1 LGHNT and CDR2 FRNRAP come from the germline V gene. The CDR3 is 16 amino acids. Full variable domain (remainder filled in from reference TRBV12-5 and TRBJ2-3): DARVTQTPRHKVTEMGQEVTMRCQPILGHNTVFWYRQTMMQGLELLAYFRNRAPLDDSGMPKDRFSAEMPDATLATLKIQPSEPRDSAVYFCASGLSGGGGTDTQYFGPGTRLTVL.

V usage is TRBV6-1 and J usage is TRBJ1-6; D is perhaps TRBD1 (6 bases). The CDR3 spans 15 residues. From germline, CDR1 is MNHNS and CDR2 SASEGT. Trimming stripped 2 bases from V and 7 bases from J, with 12 bases between. The CDR3 here is CASSEIQGLNSPLHF. In DNA, the CDR3 is TGTGCCAGCAGTGAAATTCAGGGGTTGAATTCACCCCTCCACTTT.

This clone was observed a handful of times. This chain uses TRBV6-1 with TRBJ2-3, with D perhaps matching TRBD2 (6 bases). Trimming removed 8 bases from V and 2 bases from J, with 14 bases in between. This CDR3 is 14 amino acids long. Per germline, CDR1 MNHNS and CDR2 SASEGT. The CDR3 loop reads CASCFGGTTDTQYF. CDR3 nucleotides: TGTGCCAGCTGCTTCGGCGGGACCACAGATACGCAGTATTTT.

The table lists this clone with a few counts. The rearrangement uses TRBV19 and TRBJ2-5, with 8 positions matching TRBD2. Germline assignment: CDR1 LNHDA and CDR2 SQIVND (reference sequence). The CDR3 contains 17 residues. Losses at the gene ends were 3 bases for V and 3 bases for J; bases not matched to a gene: 12. This chain's CDR3 is CASSIRPGSGSEETQYF. Written as DNA, the CDR3 is TGTGCCAGTAGTATCCGCCCCGGGAGCGGGAGTGAAGAGACCCAGTACTTC.

V and J are TRBV30 and TRBJ2-5, with TRBD2 matching over 15 bases. The end of the DNA is better explained by TRBJ2-7, so the J call may be wrong. Germline loops: CDR1 GTSNPN, CDR2 SVGIG (reference sequence). The CDR3 totals 16 residues. DNA of the CDR3: TGTGCCTGGAGGGCCGGACTAGCGGGAGGGCCTGGCGAGCAGTACTTC. It yields the protein CAWRAGLAGGPGEQYF.

This clone was recorded once. The V gene is TRBV7-9, the J gene TRBJ2-5, with 8 nucleotides matching TRBD1. The CDR3 spans 14 residues. Germline V lookup: CDR1 SEHNR, CDR2 FQNEAQ (reference sequence). Trimming at V came to 3 bases and at J to 5 bases, leaving 5 bases not matched to a gene. The CDR3 nucleotides read TGTGCCAGCAGCTTCGGGACAGGCCGGGAGACCCAGTACTTC. Translating gives CASSFGTGRETQYF.

A single count supports this clone. This rearrangement joins TRBV18 to TRBJ2-4; the D gene is possibly TRBD1 (6 bases). The CDR3 is 15 amino acids. V lost 1 base to trimming and J lost 11 bases, with 18 bases between them. The V gene's germline CDR1 is KGHSH and CDR2 LQKENI. The CDR3 DNA follows: TGTGCCAGCTCACCACAAAGTCAGGGGACGGAAGTTCAGTACTTC. Amino acids: CASSPQSQGTEVQYF.

This clone was observed a few times. The J gene is TRBJ2-7, the V gene TRBV6-6, with 12 nucleotides matching TRBD2. The germline gives CDR1 MNHNY, CDR2 SVGAGI (reference sequence). Unmatched junction bases numbered 3, after V lost 3 bases and J lost 0 bases. The CDR3 runs to 16 residues. CDR3 in amino acids: CASSYSSGRVSYEQYF. As DNA, the CDR3 is TGTGCCAGCAGTTATTCTAGCGGGAGGGTCTCCTACGAGCAGTACTTC.

The genes are TRBV10-3 and TRBJ2-7; the D is unclear. The CDR3 extends over 14 amino acids. Trimming shortened V by 6 bases and J by 3 bases, and 15 bases separated the two germline ends. Germline CDR1 is ENHRY and CDR2 is SYGVKD. CDR3 loop: CAIRARLDYYEQYF. The CDR3 bases are TGTGCCATCAGGGCACGTCTAGATTACTACGAGCAGTACTTC.

Only one count was recorded for this clone. The J gene is TRBJ2-5, the V gene TRBV7-2; D ambiguous. Germline V gene data show CDR1 as SGHTA and CDR2 as FQGNSA. The CDR3 is 14 amino acids. V was shortened by 1 base and J by 8 bases, with 14 bases between the two germline ends. The CDR3 region has the DNA TGTGCCAGCAGCTTAGGAAGTGGTCCAGAAACCCAGTACTTC. This sequence encodes CASSLGSGPETQYF.

V usage is TRBV29-1 and J usage is TRBJ2-1; the match to TRBD2 covers 8 bases. Germline V lookup: CDR1 SQVTM, CDR2 ANQGSEA. V lost 4 bases, J lost 3 bases, and 5 bases stayed unmatched. The CDR3 consists of 14 residues. CDR3 DNA: TGCAGCGTTGGTAGCGGGATCTTCTACAATGAGCAGTTCTTC. It codes for CSVGSGIFYNEQFF.

The chain employs TRBV9 and TRBJ2-5; D uncertain. Matching the DNA end better, TRBJ2-7 makes the J call doubtful. Germline assignment: CDR1 SGDLS and CDR2 YYNGEE. The CDR3 is 14 residues long. The CDR3 bases are TGTGCCAGCAGCGTAAATATGGTCCCCTACGAGCAGTACTTC. It is translated as CASSVNMVPYEQYF.

This clone has more than one count but fewer than ten. This sequence joins TRBV7-2 and TRBJ2-3; 12 bases match TRBD2. CDR1 and CDR2 (germline): SGHTA, FQGNSA. V trimming: 1 base; J trimming: 5 bases; junction bases outside the gene matches: 4. CDR3 length: 16 residues. In DNA, the CDR3 is TGTGCCAGCAGCTTAGACCTAGCGGGAGGGGTAGATACGCAGTATTTT. It translates to CASSLDLAGGVDTQYF.

This clone was observed a handful of times. The chain couples TRBV6-6 to TRBJ1-4, with D perhaps TRBD1 (5 bases). V lost 7 bases to trimming and J lost 8 bases, with 14 bases between them. CDR1 is MNHNY, CDR2 SVGAGI, per germline (reference sequence). CDR3 length: 13 residues. CDR3 region: CASNGGSGEKLFF. Written as DNA, the CDR3 is TGTGCCAGCAATGGGGGGTCGGGCGAAAAACTGTTTTTT.

The chain recombines TRBV7-2 with TRBJ1-5; D is unclear. V was pared by 1 base and J by 5 bases, with 6 bases between. CDR3 size: 13 residues. The V gene's germline CDR1 is SGHTA and CDR2 FQGNSA. As DNA, the CDR3 is TGTGCCAGCAGCTTAGAACTGTATCAGCCCCAGCATTTT. Amino acids: CASSLELYQPQHF.

This clone is labeled as medium-sized. V and J are TRBV7-2 and TRBJ2-1, with 8 bases identical to TRBD2. Germline V gene lookup returns CDR1 SGHTA and CDR2 FQGNSA. The length of the CDR3 is 16 residues. The V and J ends lost 5 bases and 6 bases, in that order; junction bases with no gene match: 12. The CDR3: CASSPAGLGSSNEQFF. The CDR3 DNA sequence: TGTGCCAGCAGCCCGGCGGGACTAGGGTCGAGCAATGAGCAGTTCTTC. The full variable domain, rest sourced from reference TRBV7-2 and TRBJ2-1, is GAGVSQSPSNKVTEKGKDVELRCDPISGHTALYWYRQSLGQGLEFLIYFQGNSAPDKSGLPSDRFSAERTGGSVSTLTIQRTQQEDSAVYLCASSPAGLGSSNEQFFGPGTRLTVL.